This TCR beta chain was retrieved from a study of regulatory T cells in long-lasting Graves disease. The table lists this clonotype with a few counts. Indicated time point: newly diagnosed GD, antithyroid drugs for less than 3 months. PBMCs were the source of the RNA used for TCR sequencing. V lost 3 bases to trimming and J lost 1 base, with 10 bases between them. The CDR3 is 14 residues long. CDR1 is GTSNPN and CDR2 is SVGIG in the germline V gene (reference sequence). Libraries of TCR beta came from iRepertoire HTBI primers plus Arm-PCR of CDR3 regions. TCRdb ran MiXCR on the multiplex PCR reads and lists one entry per CDR3 protein. The repertoire has about 440,000 distinct CDR3 sequences, roughly 17% of them found once; the top ten carry around 11%. Separately, the same data were catalogued under a study of T cells in Graves' hyperthyroidism and ophthalmopathy.

Sequenced here: peripheral blood mononuclear cells (PBMCs), sampled at new diagnosis, from a patient treated with antithyroid drugs. The chain has TRBV30 and TRBJ1-5; D not certain. The TCR sequence derives from a woman aged 25 to 39 with Graves disease. The CDR3 sequence is CAWSPESSNQPQHF. The DNA for the CDR3 is TGTGCCTGGAGCCCGGAAAGCAGCAATCAGCCCCAGCATTTT.